These T cell receptor beta chains were read from a single sample in a study of monozygotic twins with inflammatory bowel disease. TCRdb re-analyzed the 5' RACE reads; it lists each CDR3 protein once, without DNA. This table lists 160,000 or so distinct CDR3 sequences. Sequencing input: blood. These receptors all come from a human donor with ulcerative colitis or Crohn's disease, or a healthy co-twin of an affected twin (not recorded which). The CDR3 runs from the conserved cysteine through the conserved F or W.

TRBV2,TRBJ2-1,16,CASSPMGHSSYNEQFF
TRBV7-9,TRBJ2-3,15,CASSPWTGGADTQYF
TRBV19,TRBJ1-4,13,CASSLGQGEKLFF
TRBV5-1,TRBJ2-1,12,CASRDGLDEQFF
TRBV28,TRBJ1-2,16,CASRSTGGTSNYGYTF
TRBV12-5,TRBJ1-3,19,CASGLVRLGGRSSGNTIYF
TRBV2,TRBJ2-7,15,CASSWWLAGVYEQYF
TRBV20-1,TRBJ2-7,15,CSVTTSGSLTYEQYF
TRBV4-2,TRBJ1-4,15,CASSQEDTWAEKLFF
TRBV7-2,TRBJ2-3,14,CASSSTGPGGTQYF
TRBV5-1,TRBJ1-1,15,CASSLEAGGRTEAFF
TRBV28,TRBJ1-1,16,CASSYGGREANTEAFF
TRBV5-6,TRBJ1-5,13,CASSLPEVEPQHF
TRBV27,TRBJ2-7,12,CASSKAGYEQYF
TRBV7-2,TRBJ2-5,14,CASSLATGEETQYF
TRBV10-3,TRBJ2-3,12,CAIDRGADTQYF
TRBV28,TRBJ2-1,14,CASSPPDAYNEQFF
TRBV2,TRBJ1-2,13,CASSEGYDNGYTF
TRBV6-5,TRBJ1-1,14,CASRYREGDTEAFF
TRBV4-3,TRBJ2-1,16,CASSQDAAGVYNEQFF
TRBV7-6,TRBJ2-3,16,CASSLPAGGRGDTQYF
TRBV4-1,TRBJ2-5,17,CASSPFIVQGSGETHYF
TRBV10-3,TRBJ1-2,16,CAISEIRDRPNYGYTF
TRBV27,TRBJ2-3,15,CASSLKLSDTDTQYF
TRBV18,TRBJ2-1,15,CASSPDREGYNEQFF
TRBV5-1,TRBJ1-6,15,CASSLKEPGDSPLHF
TRBV6-2/TRBV6-3,TRBJ2-2,13,CASRVLVTGELFF
TRBV7-8,TRBJ2-1,13,CASSPPVSNEQFF
TRBV12-3/TRBV12-4,TRBJ2-3,14,CASRPRVSTDTQYF
TRBV20-1,TRBJ1-1,14,CRARGHFRNTEAFF
TRBV10-3,TRBJ2-3,13,CAITGLGTDTQYF
TRBV7-2,TRBJ1-1,16,CASSIVPGGRGTEAFF
TRBV5-1,TRBJ2-7,14,CASSLGEFGNEQYF
TRBV15,TRBJ1-5,12,CATSRANQPQHF
TRBV30,TRBJ1-6,14,CAWSVRGFDSPLHF
TRBV5-5,TRBJ2-2,19,CASSLGPFSGGSPTGELFF
TRBV27,TRBJ1-4,15,CASSPFLEGPEKLFF
TRBV5-8,TRBJ2-5,14,CASSLWAPGETQYF
TRBV6-1,TRBJ1-2,15,CASSDKGEGFDGYTF
TRBV9,TRBJ2-1,13,CASSIASGNEQFF
TRBV27,TRBJ1-2,11,CASSDQRGYTF